One T cell receptor beta chain is described in this entry. In the study's own analysis: Amplification from reference gene primers served as the basis for estimated nucleated cell counts. TCRdb keeps only in-frame clones here, not all; method: immunoSEQ multiplex PCR. V and J calls and clone size are as listed in that table; D and trimming were resolved from the DNA. This table has around 190,000 clones, roughly nine tenths appearing once. From germline, CDR1 is MNHNS and CDR2 SASEGT. The V end lost 4 bases, the J end lost 6 bases, and 20 bases lay between the germline ends. CDR3 size: 16 residues. This sample was taken from a study of blood T cell repertoires in COVID-19. Background on the study: Material from acute and convalescent COVID-19 was sourced from the United States, Italy and Spain.

Sequencing was done on a sample of peripheral blood. The rearrangement links TRBV6-1 to TRBJ2-3, with D maybe TRBD2 (6 bases). This TCR was sampled from a man in his 70s with active or convalescent COVID-19. CDR3 sequence (DNA): TGTGCCAGCAGTGTTGGTCTAGCCGGGAGAGGGGATACGCAGTATTTT. Amino acids: CASSVGLAGRGDTQYF.